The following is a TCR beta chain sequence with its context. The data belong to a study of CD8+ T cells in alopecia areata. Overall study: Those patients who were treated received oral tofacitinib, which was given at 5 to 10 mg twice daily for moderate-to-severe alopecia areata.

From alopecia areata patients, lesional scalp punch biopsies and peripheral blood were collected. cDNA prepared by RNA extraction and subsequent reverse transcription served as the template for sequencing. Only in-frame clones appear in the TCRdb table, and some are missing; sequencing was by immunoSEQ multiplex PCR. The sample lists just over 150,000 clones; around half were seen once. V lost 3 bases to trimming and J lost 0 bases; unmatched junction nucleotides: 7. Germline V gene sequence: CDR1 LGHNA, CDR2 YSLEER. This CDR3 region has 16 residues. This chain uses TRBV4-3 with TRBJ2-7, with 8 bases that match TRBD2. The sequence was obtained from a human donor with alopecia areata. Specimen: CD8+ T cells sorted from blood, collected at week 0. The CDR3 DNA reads TGCGCCAGCAGCCAGGGTACTAGCGGTACCTCCTACGAGCAGTACTTC. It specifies CASSQGTSGTSYEQYF.